This T cell receptor beta chain comes out of a study of control samples from healthy donors and cancer patients. Using immunoSEQ multiplex PCR, the repertoire was profiled, and TCRdb retains in-frame clones only, with some absent. The sample holds fewer than 200,000 clones, over 90% seen once. Only a few counts were recorded for this clone. The CDR3 sequence is 14 residues long. V was trimmed by 4 bases and J by 3 bases, leaving 14 bases between them. The germline V gene has CDR1 SGHRS and CDR2 YFSETQ. Sequenced sample: blood. The sequence came from a woman in her thirties in good health. This chain joins TRBV5-1 and TRBJ2-7; a possible D gene is TRBD2 (5 bases). Here the CDR3 reads CASSPGLDRYEQYF. The CDR3, as DNA: TGCGCCAGCAGCCCCGGACTGGACCGCTACGAGCAGTACTTC.